Listed below are T cell receptor beta chains from one sample, sequenced in a study of T-cell reconstitution after alpha-beta-depleted transplantation in children. TCRdb processed the PCR reads anew with MiXCR; each CDR3 protein has one entry. This sample has approximately 190,000 distinct CDR3 sequences, with 7% to 9% found just once. The specimen comprised PBMCs, mostly from graft donor cells, sampled 360 days after TCRalphabeta/CD19-depleted stem cell transplant. The receptors were sampled from a male patient between 2 and 15 years old who had a stem cell transplant for acute myeloid leukemia, so the T cells may come from the graft donor. Each CDR3 is given with its conserved first and last residue. Fields, in order: D gene, clone size, J gene, V gene, CDR3 DNA, CDR3 protein. D genes are given only for firm matches. Size is omitted from some rows. Given values are once, few, many or a class for expanded clones.

- many TRBJ2-3 TRBV20-1 TGCAGTGCCGACACCTTCACAGATACGCAGTATTTT CSADTFTDTQYF
TRBD2 - TRBJ2-2 TRBV11-3 TGTGCCAGCAGCTCCCAAAGCGGGAGAGGGGAGCTGTTTTTT CASSSQSGRGELFF
- many TRBJ1-4 TRBV6-1 TGTGCCAGCAGTGCCCTCTTGAACTGGGGTGAAAAACTGTTTTTT CASSALLNWGEKLFF
TRBD2 many TRBJ2-5 TRBV30 TGTGCCCTTATCGAACTAGCGGGGGGAGAGACCCAGTACTTC CALIELAGGETQYF
- few TRBJ2-1 TRBV20-1 TGCAGTGCTAGCAGGCGCCCCTACAATGAGCAGTTCTTC CSASRRPYNEQFF
TRBD1 - TRBJ2-6 TRBV18 TGTGCCAGCTCACCGGGACAGGGGGCGCCCGGGGCCAACGTCCTGACTTTC CASSPGQGAPGANVLTF
- many TRBJ2-7 TRBV29-1 TGCAGCGTTGAGGACGGGAGTCAATCCTACGAGCAGTACTTC CSVEDGSQSYEQYF
- few TRBJ2-7 TRBV7-2 TGTGCCAGCAGCTTCAGGGATCGGGCCTACGAGCAGTACTTC CASSFRDRAYEQYF
- many TRBJ1-1 TRBV6-2/TRBV6-3 TGTGCCAGCGGACCAGGAGGGCCGGGCACTGAAGCTTTCTTT CASGPGGPGTEAFF
TRBD1 - TRBJ1-5 TRBV20-1 TGCAGTGCTAGGGCCGGGACAGGGACAGGTCAGCCCCAGCATTTT CSARAGTGTGQPQHF
- - TRBJ2-2 TRBV5-1 TGCGCCAGCAGCTTGGAGGGATATGGCACCGGGGAGCTGTTTTTT CASSLEGYGTGELFF
- many TRBJ2-1 TRBV5-1 TGCGCCAGCAGCTTGGAGGGCTCCTACAATGAGCAGTTCTTC CASSLEGSYNEQFF
TRBD2 many TRBJ2-1 TRBV6-2/TRBV6-3 TGTGCCAGCAGCACCCTAGCGGGAGCCTACAATGAGCAGTTCTTC CASSTLAGAYNEQFF
- - TRBJ2-7 TRBV12-3/TRBV12-4 TGTGCCAGCAGTTATGGGTCTTTGCGTCACGAGCAGTACTTC CASSYGSLRHEQYF
- - TRBJ2-5 TRBV12-3/TRBV12-4 TGTGCCAGCAGCTTAGGGAAGGGGGGGGCTCAGTACTTC CASSLGKGGAQYF
TRBD2 - TRBJ2-1 TRBV12-3/TRBV12-4 TGTGCCAGCAGTCCGCTCCCCGGACTAGCGGGACCCAACAATGAGCAGTTCTTC CASSPLPGLAGPNNEQFF
- - TRBJ2-4 TRBV25-1 TGTGCCAGCAGTGAAGACAGACTCCTAGCCAAAAACATTCAGTACTTC CASSEDRLLAKNIQYF
TRBD1 many TRBJ2-3 TRBV2 TGTGCCAGCAGTGCAACGGGACAGGGGCTAGATACGCAGTATTTT CASSATGQGLDTQYF
TRBD1 - TRBJ1-1 TRBV5-1 TGCGCCAGCAGCGCCCGGACAGGGGGGGTGAACACTGAAGCTTTCTTT CASSARTGGVNTEAFF
- - TRBJ1-1 TRBV20-1 TGCAGTGCTAGTGTACAGGTCACTGAAGCTTTCTTT CSASVQVTEAFF
TRBD1 many TRBJ2-5 TRBV5-1 TGCGCCAGCAGCTTGGGGACAGGGGAAGAGACCCAGTACTTC CASSLGTGEETQYF
TRBD1 - TRBJ2-5 TRBV12-3/TRBV12-4 TGTGCCAGCAGTTTGGGGACAGGGCGGGGGCCATACCAAGAGACCCAGTACTTC CASSLGTGRGPYQETQYF